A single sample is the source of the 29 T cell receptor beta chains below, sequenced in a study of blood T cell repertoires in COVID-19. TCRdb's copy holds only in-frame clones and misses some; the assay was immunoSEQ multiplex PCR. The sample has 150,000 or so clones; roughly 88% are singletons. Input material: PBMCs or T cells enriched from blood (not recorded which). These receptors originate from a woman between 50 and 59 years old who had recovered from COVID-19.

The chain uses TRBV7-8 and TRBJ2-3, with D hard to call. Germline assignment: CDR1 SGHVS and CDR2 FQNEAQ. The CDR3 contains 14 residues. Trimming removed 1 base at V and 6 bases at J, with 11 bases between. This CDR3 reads CASSLVAGADTQYF. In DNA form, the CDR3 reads TGTGCCAGCAGCTTAGTCGCTGGAGCTGATACGCAGTATTTT.

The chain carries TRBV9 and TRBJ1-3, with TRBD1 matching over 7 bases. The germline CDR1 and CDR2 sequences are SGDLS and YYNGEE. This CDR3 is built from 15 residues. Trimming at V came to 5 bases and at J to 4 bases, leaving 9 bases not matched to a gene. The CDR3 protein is CASSPTTGRGNTIYF. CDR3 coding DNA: TGTGCCAGCAGTCCTACGACAGGGCGCGGAAACACCATATATTTT.

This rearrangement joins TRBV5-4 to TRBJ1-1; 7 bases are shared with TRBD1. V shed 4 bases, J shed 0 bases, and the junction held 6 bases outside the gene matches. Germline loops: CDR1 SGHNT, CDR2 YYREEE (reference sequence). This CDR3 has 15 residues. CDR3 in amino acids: CASSPTGQLNTEAFF. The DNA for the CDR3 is TGTGCCAGCAGCCCAACGGGACAGCTGAACACTGAAGCTTTCTTT. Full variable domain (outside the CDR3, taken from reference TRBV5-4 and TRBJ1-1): ETGVTQSPTHLIKTRGQQVTLRCSSQSGHNTVSWYQQALGQGPQFIFQYYREEENGRGNFPPRFSGLQFPNYSSELNVNALELDDSALYLCASSPTGQLNTEAFFGQGTRLTVV.

The CDR3 loop is CASSQDRGKNIQYF. CDR3 bases: TGTGCCAGCAGCCAAGACAGAGGCAAAAACATTCAGTACTTC. The chain combines TRBV11-1 with TRBJ2-4; perhaps TRBD1 as D (5 bases). Trimming took 5 bases from V and 3 from J, leaving 11 bases between them. Per the germline V gene, CDR1 is SGHAT and CDR2 is FQDESV (reference sequence). CDR3 length equals 14 residues.

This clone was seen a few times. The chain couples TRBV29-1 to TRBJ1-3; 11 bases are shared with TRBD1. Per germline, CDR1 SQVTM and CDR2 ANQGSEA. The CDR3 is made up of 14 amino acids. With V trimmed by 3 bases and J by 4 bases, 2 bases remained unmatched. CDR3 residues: CSVEGQGVGNTIYF. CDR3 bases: TGCAGCGTTGAGGGACAGGGGGTCGGAAACACCATATATTTT.

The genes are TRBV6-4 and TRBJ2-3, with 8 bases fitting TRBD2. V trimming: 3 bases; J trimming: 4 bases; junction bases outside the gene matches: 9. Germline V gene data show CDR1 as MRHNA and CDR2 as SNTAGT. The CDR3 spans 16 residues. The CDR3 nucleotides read TGTGCCAGCAGTGAAACTGCGGCGGGGGGCCCAGATACGCAGTATTTT. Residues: CASSETAAGGPDTQYF.

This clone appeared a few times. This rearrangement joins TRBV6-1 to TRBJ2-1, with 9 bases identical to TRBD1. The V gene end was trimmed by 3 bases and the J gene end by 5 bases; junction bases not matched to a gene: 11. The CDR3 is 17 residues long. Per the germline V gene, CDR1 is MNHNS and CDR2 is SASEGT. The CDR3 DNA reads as TGTGCCAGCAGTGAGGGACAGGGAGGGGGGATCGACAATGAGCAGTTCTTC. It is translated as CASSEGQGGGIDNEQFF.

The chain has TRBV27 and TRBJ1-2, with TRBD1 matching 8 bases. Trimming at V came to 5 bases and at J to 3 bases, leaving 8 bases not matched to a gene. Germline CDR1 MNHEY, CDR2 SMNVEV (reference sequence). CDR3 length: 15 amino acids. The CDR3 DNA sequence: TGTGCCAGCAGTCCTGGACAGGGAGGTCACTATGGCTACACCTTC. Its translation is CASSPGQGGHYGYTF.

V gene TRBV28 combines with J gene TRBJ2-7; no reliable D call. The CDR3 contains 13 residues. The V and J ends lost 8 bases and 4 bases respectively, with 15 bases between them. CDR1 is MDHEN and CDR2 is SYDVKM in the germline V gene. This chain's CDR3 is CASATPFAYEQYF. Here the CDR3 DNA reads TGTGCCAGCGCTACCCCCTTCGCGTACGAGCAGTACTTC.

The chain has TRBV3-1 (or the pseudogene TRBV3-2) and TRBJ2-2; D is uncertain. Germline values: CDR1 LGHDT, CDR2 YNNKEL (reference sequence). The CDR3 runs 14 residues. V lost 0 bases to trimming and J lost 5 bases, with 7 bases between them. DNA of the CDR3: TGTGCCAGCAGCCAAGAGCCCGGGACCGGGGAGCTGTTTTTT. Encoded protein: CASSQEPGTGELFF.

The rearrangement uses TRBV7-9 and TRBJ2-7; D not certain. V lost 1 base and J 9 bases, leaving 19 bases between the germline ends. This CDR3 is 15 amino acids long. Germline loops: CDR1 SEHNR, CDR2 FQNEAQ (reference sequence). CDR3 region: CASSLELGAVTMQYF. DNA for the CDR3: TGTGCCAGCAGCTTAGAGTTGGGCGCTGTCACGATGCAGTACTTC.

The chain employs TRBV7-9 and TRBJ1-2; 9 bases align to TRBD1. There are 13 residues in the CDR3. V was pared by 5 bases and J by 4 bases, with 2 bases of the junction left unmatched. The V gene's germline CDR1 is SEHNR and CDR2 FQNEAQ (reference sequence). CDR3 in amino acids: CASSPDRGYGYTF. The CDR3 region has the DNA TGTGCCAGCAGCCCGGACAGGGGCTATGGCTACACCTTC.

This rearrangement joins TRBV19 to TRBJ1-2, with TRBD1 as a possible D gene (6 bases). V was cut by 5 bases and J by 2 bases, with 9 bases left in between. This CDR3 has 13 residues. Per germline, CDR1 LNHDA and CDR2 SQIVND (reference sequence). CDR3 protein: CASSPRGNYGYTF. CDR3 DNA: TGTGCCAGTAGTCCCAGGGGAAACTATGGCTACACCTTC.

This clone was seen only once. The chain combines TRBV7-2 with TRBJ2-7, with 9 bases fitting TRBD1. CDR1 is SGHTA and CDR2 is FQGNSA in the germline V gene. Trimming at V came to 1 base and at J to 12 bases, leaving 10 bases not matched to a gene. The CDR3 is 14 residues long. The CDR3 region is CASSLGDRAYSTYF. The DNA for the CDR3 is TGTGCCAGCAGCTTAGGGGACAGGGCCTATAGCACGTACTTC.

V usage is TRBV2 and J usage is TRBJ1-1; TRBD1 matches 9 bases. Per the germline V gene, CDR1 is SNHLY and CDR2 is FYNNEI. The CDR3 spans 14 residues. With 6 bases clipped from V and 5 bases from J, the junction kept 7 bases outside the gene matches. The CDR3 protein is CASSWGQGVTEAFF. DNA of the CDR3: TGTGCCAGCAGCTGGGGACAGGGAGTGACTGAAGCTTTCTTT.

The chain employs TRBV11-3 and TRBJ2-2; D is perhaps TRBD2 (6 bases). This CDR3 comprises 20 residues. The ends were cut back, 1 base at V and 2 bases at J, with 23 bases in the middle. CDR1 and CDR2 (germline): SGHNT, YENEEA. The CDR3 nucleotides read TGTGCCAGCAGCTTAGTGGGGCGGGCGGGGAGGCCATCTAACACCGGGGAGCTGTTTTTT. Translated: CASSLVGRAGRPSNTGELFF.

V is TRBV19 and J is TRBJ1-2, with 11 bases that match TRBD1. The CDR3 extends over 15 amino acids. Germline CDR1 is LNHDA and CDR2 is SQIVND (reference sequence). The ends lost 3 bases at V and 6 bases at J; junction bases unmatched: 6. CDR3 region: CASSMDRGRRNGYTF. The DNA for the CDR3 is TGTGCCAGTAGTATGGACAGGGGGCGCAGAAATGGCTACACCTTC.

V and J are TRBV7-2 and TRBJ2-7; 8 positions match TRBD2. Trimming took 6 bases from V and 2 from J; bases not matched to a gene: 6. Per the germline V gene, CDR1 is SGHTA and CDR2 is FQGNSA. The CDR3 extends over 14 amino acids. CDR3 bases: TGTGCCAGCAGTCTCGGGGGGGTAACCTACGAGCAGTACTTC. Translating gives CASSLGGVTYEQYF.

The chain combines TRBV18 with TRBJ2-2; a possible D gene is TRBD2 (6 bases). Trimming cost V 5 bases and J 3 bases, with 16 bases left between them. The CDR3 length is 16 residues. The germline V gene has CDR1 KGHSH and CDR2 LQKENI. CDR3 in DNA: TGTGCCAGCTCATTAGCGGAGGGCCTTTACACCGGGGAGCTGTTTTTT. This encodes CASSLAEGLYTGELFF.

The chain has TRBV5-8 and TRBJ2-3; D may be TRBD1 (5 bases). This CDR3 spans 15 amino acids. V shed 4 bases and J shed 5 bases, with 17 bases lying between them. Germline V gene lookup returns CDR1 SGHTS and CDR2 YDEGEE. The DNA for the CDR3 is TGTGCCAGCAGCCCCCGGTCAGCTAGGGGAGATACGCAGTATTTT. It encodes CASSPRSARGDTQYF.

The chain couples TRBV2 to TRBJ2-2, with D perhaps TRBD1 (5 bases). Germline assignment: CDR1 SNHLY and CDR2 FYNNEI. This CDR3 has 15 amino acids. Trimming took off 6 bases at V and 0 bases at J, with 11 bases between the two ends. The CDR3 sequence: CASRELGPNTGELFF. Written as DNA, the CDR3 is TGTGCCAGCAGAGAGCTGGGGCCGAACACCGGGGAGCTGTTTTTT.

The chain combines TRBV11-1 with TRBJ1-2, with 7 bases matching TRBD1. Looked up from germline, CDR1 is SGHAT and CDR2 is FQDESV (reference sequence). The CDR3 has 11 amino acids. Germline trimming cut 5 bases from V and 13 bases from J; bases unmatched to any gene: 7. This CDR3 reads CASSVDRDRTF. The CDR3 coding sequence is TGTGCCAGCAGCGTCGACAGGGATCGCACCTTC.

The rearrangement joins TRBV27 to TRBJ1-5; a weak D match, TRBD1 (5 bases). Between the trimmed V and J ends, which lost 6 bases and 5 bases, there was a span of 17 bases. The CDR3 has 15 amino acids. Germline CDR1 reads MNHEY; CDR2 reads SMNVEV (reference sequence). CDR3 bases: TGTGCCAGCAGAGGGCAGGGACTCGTCTATCAGCCCCAGCATTTT. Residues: CASRGQGLVYQPQHF.

CDR3 nucleotides: TGTGCCAGCACCCCACCGGGACAGGCGCCCGAAGCTTTCTTT. Amino acid sequence: CASTPPGQAPEAFF. The gene calls are TRBV6-5 and TRBJ1-1; 8 bases agree with TRBD1. The trim removed 7 bases at V and 8 bases at J, leaving 12 bases unmatched. The germline V gene encodes CDR1 MNHEY and CDR2 SVGAGI. The CDR3 sequence is 14 residues long.

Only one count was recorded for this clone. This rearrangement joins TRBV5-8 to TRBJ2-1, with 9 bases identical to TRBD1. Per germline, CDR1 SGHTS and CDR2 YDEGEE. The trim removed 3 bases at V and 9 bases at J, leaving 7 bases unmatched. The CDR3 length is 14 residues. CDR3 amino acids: CASSSQGAQIEQFF. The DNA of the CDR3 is TGTGCCAGCAGCTCACAGGGGGCTCAAATTGAGCAGTTCTTC.

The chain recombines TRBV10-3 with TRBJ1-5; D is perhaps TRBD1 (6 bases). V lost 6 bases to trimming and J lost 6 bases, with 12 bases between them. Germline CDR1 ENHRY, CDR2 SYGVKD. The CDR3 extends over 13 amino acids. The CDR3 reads CAIRQGPGQPQHF. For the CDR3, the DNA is TGTGCCATCAGACAGGGCCCTGGTCAGCCCCAGCATTTT.

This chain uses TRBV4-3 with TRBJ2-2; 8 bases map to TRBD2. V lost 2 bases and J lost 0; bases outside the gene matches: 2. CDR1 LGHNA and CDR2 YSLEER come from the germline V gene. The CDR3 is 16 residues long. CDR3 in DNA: TGCGCCAGCAGCCAATTTAGCGGGGCGAACACCGGGGAGCTGTTTTTT. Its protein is CASSQFSGANTGELFF.

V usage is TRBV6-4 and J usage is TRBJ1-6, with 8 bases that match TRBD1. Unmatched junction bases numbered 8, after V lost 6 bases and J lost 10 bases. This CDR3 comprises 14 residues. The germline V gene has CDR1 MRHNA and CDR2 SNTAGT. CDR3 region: CASSIGQGGSPLHF. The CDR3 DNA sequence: TGTGCCAGCAGCATTGGACAGGGAGGCTCACCCCTCCACTTT.

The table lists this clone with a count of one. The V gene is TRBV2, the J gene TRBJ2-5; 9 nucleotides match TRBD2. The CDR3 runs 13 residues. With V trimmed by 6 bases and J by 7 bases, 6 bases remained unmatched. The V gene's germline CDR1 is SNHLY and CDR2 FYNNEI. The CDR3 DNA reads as TGTGCCAGCAGAATAGCGGGGGTCGGGACCCAGTACTTC. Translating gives CASRIAGVGTQYF.